The present TCR beta chain was sequenced within a study of T cell responses to AZD1222 COVID-19 vaccine. Data came from immunoSEQ multiplex PCR; TCRdb stores just in-frame clones and leaves some out. The profile covers some 170,000 clones, with 90% to 95% appearing a single time and approximately 0.88% taken by the ten largest. Note on this clone: Within the sample, other DNA sequences also encode this same CDR3.

The CDR3 contains 15 residues. The germline V gene has CDR1 MNHEY and CDR2 SVGAGI. Trimming shortened V by 2 bases and J by 0 bases, and 10 bases separated the two germline ends. The TCR sequence derives from an adult in good health. This sample comprised peripheral blood, obtained on day 0 of AZD1222 vaccination. The rearrangement joins TRBV6-5 to TRBJ1-1, with D perhaps matching TRBD1 (5 bases). The DNA for the CDR3 is TGTGCCAGCAGTTACGGGGGAATCGTGAACACTGAAGCTTTCTTT. It is translated as CASSYGGIVNTEAFF.